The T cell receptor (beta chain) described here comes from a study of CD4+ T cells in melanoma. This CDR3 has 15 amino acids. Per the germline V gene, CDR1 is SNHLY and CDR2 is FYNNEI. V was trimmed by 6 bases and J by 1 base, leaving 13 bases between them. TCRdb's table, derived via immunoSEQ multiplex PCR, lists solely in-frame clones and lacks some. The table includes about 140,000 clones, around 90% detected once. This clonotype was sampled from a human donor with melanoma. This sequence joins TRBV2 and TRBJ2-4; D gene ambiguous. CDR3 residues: CASRTALGAKNIQYF. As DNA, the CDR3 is TGTGCCAGCAGAACCGCCCTCGGGGCCAAAAACATTCAGTACTTC. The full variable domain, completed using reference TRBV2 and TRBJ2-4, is EPEVTQTPSHQVTQMGQEVILRCVPISNHLYFYWYRQILGQKVEFLVSFYNNEISEKSEIFDDQFSVERPDGSNFTLKIRSTKLEDSAMYFCASRTALGAKNIQYFGAGTRLSVL.